These 5 T cell receptor beta chains originate from one sample sequenced in a study of identifying expanded T cells in peripheral blood. The assay was immunoSEQ multiplex PCR, and TCRdb's table has in-frame clones only and misses some. This table holds about 58,000 clones, roughly nine tenths found once. Sample: blood. These TCRs come from a person between 18 and 75 years old in good health.

The chain uses TRBV5-4 and TRBJ2-1; possibly TRBD2 for D (6 bases). CDR3 length: 17 residues. CDR1 and CDR2 from the germline V gene are SGHNT and YYREEE (reference sequence). V was shortened by 4 bases and J by 1 base, with 18 bases between the two germline ends. CDR3 region: CASSGSGTQKSYNEQFF. Written as DNA, the CDR3 is TGTGCCAGCAGCGGGTCCGGGACTCAAAAATCCTACAATGAGCAGTTCTTC.

CDR3 protein: CASSVATGESGNTIYF. The CDR3 bases are TGTGCCAGCAGCGTAGCTACGGGGGAATCTGGAAACACCATATATTTT. The chain joins TRBV9 to TRBJ1-3; D perhaps matches TRBD1 (5 bases). V lost 0 bases and J 1 base, leaving 11 bases between the germline ends. Germline CDR1 is SGDLS and CDR2 is YYNGEE. The CDR3 extends over 16 amino acids.

The chain employs TRBV6-1 and TRBJ1-5; tentative D call: TRBD1 (6 bases). With 6 bases removed from V and 5 bases from J, the gap between germline ends came to 11 bases. Per the germline V gene, CDR1 is MNHNS and CDR2 is SASEGT. The CDR3 contains 13 residues. The CDR3 nucleotides are TGTGCCAGCAGCCGCTCAGGGGATCAGCCCCAGCATTTT. As protein: CASSRSGDQPQHF.

The chain joins TRBV27 to TRBJ1-2; tentative D call: TRBD1 (5 bases). This CDR3 region has 14 residues. V lost 5 bases and J lost 4, with 14 bases in between. CDR1 MNHEY and CDR2 SMNVEV come from the germline V gene (reference sequence). Here the CDR3 reads CASSPLTGAYGYTF. CDR3 DNA: TGTGCCAGCAGTCCACTTACAGGAGCCTATGGCTACACCTTC.

This clone was detected only a few times. This chain uses TRBV9 with TRBJ2-1; D is perhaps TRBD1 or TRBD2 (5 bases each). In germline, CDR1 is SGDLS, CDR2 YYNGEE. Trimming stripped 3 bases from V and 8 bases from J, with 9 bases between. The CDR3 runs to 12 residues. The CDR3 DNA follows: TGTGCCAGCAGCGGAAGGGGACATGAGCAGTTCTTC. It specifies CASSGRGHEQFF.